A single sample is the source of the 2 T cell receptor beta chains below, sequenced in a study of T-cell memory formation after mild COVID-19. TCRdb reanalysed the 5' RACE reads using MiXCR and keeps one entry per CDR3 protein. The table has tens of thousands of distinct CDR3 sequences, around 15% seen once; the top ten hold about two fifths. Sequencing input: PBMCs or a T cell subset sorted from them (not recorded which). The receptors were sampled from a man aged 18 to 30 who had mild COVID-19 (a few samples of this study predate the infection). Cell type and time point are not known.

This clonotype has more than one count but fewer than ten. The chain is built from TRBV7-9 and TRBJ1-2; D remains unclear. Trimming stripped 1 base from V and 4 bases from J, with 13 bases between. The CDR3 loop spans 15 amino acids. From germline, CDR1 is SEHNR and CDR2 FQNEAQ (reference sequence). CDR3 bases: TGTGCCAGCAGCTTAGTCCCAACAGACTCCTATGGCTACACCTTC. It yields the protein CASSLVPTDSYGYTF.

This chain links TRBV29-1 with TRBJ2-4; D not resolved. There are 14 residues in the CDR3. V lost 1 base and J lost 8, with 15 bases in between. Germline CDR1 reads SQVTM; CDR2 reads ANQGSEA. CDR3 sequence (DNA): TGCAGCGTTGAAGGTGTAGGAGAACAAGACATTCAGTACTTC. This codes for CSVEGVGEQDIQYF.